Sequencing of this TCR beta chain was carried out in a study of CD8 T cells in ankylosing spondylitis. TCRdb re-analysed the 5' RACE reads in MiXCR, keeping a single row per CDR3 protein. In the table there are under 200,000 distinct CDR3 sequences, just over 9.5% of which are singletons. Findings of the study overall: Matched ankylosing spondylitis synovial fluid reportedly showed significant enrichment of disease-linked clones. Certain motif variants had earlier appeared in reactive arthritis synovial fluid and blood.

This clonotype was observed a few times. Its specificity is unknown. The sample taken for sequencing was blood, either unsorted or a sorted T cell fraction (not recorded which). The TCR comes from a female donor with ankylosing spondylitis or in good health (not recorded which).

DNA of the CDR3: TGTGCCAGCAGGCCGGGACAGAGTAATGAAAAACTGTTTTTT. Translating gives CASRPGQSNEKLFF. This chain links TRBV2 with TRBJ1-4; 7 bases line up with TRBD1. V was pared by 6 bases and J by 4 bases, with 5 bases of the junction left unmatched. The CDR3 is 14 residues long. CDR1 and CDR2 from the germline V gene are SNHLY and FYNNEI.